These T cell receptor beta chains were read from a single sample in a study of lymphopenia after photon versus proton radiotherapy. Some clones are missing from TCRdb's copy, which holds only in-frame ones; the method was immunoSEQ multiplex PCR. In the table there are 65,000 or so clones, roughly 87% of which are singletons. Specimen: peripheral blood, collected from a patient treated with proton-based radiotherapy. These receptors were obtained from a man older than 75 with esophageal cancer. Each CDR3 is given with its conserved first and last residue. Each record gives: D gene, J gene, clone size, V gene, CDR3 DNA, CDR3 protein. A D gene is named only where the DNA matches it firmly. Clone size, where shown, is once, few, many, or a class for clones that have expanded.

-,TRBJ1-4,-,TRBV9,TGTGCCAGCAGCGCCTGGGGCAGCGAAAAACTGTTTTTT,CASSAWGSEKLFF
-,TRBJ2-7,-,TRBV5-1,TGCGCCAGCAGCGTGCCCTCCTACGAGCAGTACTTC,CASSVPSYEQYF
-,TRBJ1-5,-,TRBV19,TGTGCCAGTAGTATAGACATCAACACTGGCAATCAGCCCCAGCATTTT,CASSIDINTGNQPQHF
-,TRBJ1-5,few,TRBV11-2,TGTGCCAGCAGTTGGGACGGTGATCAGCCCCAGCATTTT,CASSWDGDQPQHF
TRBD2,TRBJ2-7,-,TRBV9,TGTGCCAGCAGCCCCGGGACTACGGGGGCCTACGAGCAGTACTTC,CASSPGTTGAYEQYF
-,TRBJ1-1,-,TRBV5-6,TGTGCCAGCAGCTTAGGGCAGGCGGTGGGAGCTTTCTTT,CASSLGQAVGAFF
-,TRBJ2-2,-,TRBV19,TGTGCCAGTAGCCCTGGGGGGTGGGCGCACACCGGGGAGCTGTTTTTT,CASSPGGWAHTGELFF
-,TRBJ2-3,-,TRBV6-5,TGTGCCAGCAGTTTACGACAGGCTGGCACAGATACGCAGTATTTT,CASSLRQAGTDTQYF
-,TRBJ2-7,-,TRBV6-1,TGTGCCAGCAGTGAAGTGGCAGGGGCTAAAAACGAGCAGTACTTC,CASSEVAGAKNEQYF
-,TRBJ2-7,-,TRBV6-5,TGCGCCAGCAGGGACTTTACAAGCTCCTACGAGCAGTACTTC,CASRDFTSSYEQYF
-,TRBJ2-1,-,TRBV7-2,TGTGCCAGCAGCTTAGTCCCCCCTGGTGGAGAGCAGTTCTTC,CASSLVPPGGEQFF
TRBD1,TRBJ2-2,once,TRBV9,TGTGCCAGCAGCGAACGCGGGACAGGTGGAGGTGTTGCCGGGGAGCTGTTTTTT,CASSERGTGGGVAGELFF
-,TRBJ1-3,few,TRBV7-9,TGTGCCAGCAGCCCCCGGATACGCTTGGGAAACACCATATATTTT,CASSPRIRLGNTIYF
-,TRBJ2-7,-,TRBV7-2,TGTGCCAGCAGCCCCCCCCTTTGGTCCTACGAGCAGTACTTC,CASSPPLWSYEQYF
-,TRBJ2-7,-,TRBV5-4,TGTGCCAGCAGCTTGGCCTCCTGGGCAAACGAGCAGTACTTC,CASSLASWANEQYF
-,TRBJ2-3,-,TRBV10-3,TGTGCCATCACCGGGGACCTACCATCCGATACGCAGTATTTT,CAITGDLPSDTQYF
TRBD2,TRBJ2-3,-,TRBV7-3,TGTGCCAGCAGCTCGAGCGGGGGCACTGATACGCAGTATTTT,CASSSSGGTDTQYF
TRBD1,TRBJ1-2,once,TRBV11-2,TGTGCCAGCAGCTCGCGACAGGGGGCGTATGGCTACACCTTC,CASSSRQGAYGYTF
TRBD2,TRBJ2-7,-,TRBV13,TGTGCCAGCAGCCCCTCGCGCGGGAGGGCCTTCTCCGAGCAGTACTTC,CASSPSRGRAFSEQYF
TRBD2,TRBJ2-3,-,TRBV4-3,TGCGCCAGCAGCCAAGATCGGGGAGGGGCCCCAGATACGCAGTATTTT,CASSQDRGGAPDTQYF
-,TRBJ2-5,-,TRBV20-1,TGCAGTGCTCGTAGCCAAGAGACCCAGTACTTC,CSARSQETQYF
TRBD2,TRBJ2-2,-,TRBV5-1,TGCGCCAGCAGCCTGGCCGCGGGAGGTGCGAACACCGGGGAGCTGTTTTTT,CASSLAAGGANTGELFF
-,TRBJ2-7,once,TRBV18,TGTGCCAGCTCACCTATAGACAGCTCCTACGAGCAGTACTTC,CASSPIDSSYEQYF
TRBD1,TRBJ1-1,once,TRBV6-5,TGTGCCAGCAGACTCGGGACAGGGTCCGAAGCTTTCTTT,CASRLGTGSEAFF
-,TRBJ1-2,-,TRBV5-5,TGTGCCAGCAGCACTTCGGACGGAGACTATGGCTACACCTTC,CASSTSDGDYGYTF
-,TRBJ1-5,-,TRBV11-2,TGTGCCAGCAGCTTAGCGCTGGGCTATCAGCCCCAGCATTTT,CASSLALGYQPQHF
-,TRBJ1-5,-,TRBV5-5,TGTGCCAGCAGCTTGGAACCCCGCGGGGATCAGCCCCAGCATTTT,CASSLEPRGDQPQHF
-,TRBJ1-1,-,TRBV7-2,TGTGCCAGCAGCCCCCAGGGGATTGGCCGAGGTACTGAAGCTTTCTTT,CASSPQGIGRGTEAFF
TRBD2,TRBJ2-1,-,TRBV30,TGTGCCTGGAGTAAGACTAGCGGGAGTTTTGGTGAGCAGTTCTTC,CAWSKTSGSFGEQFF
-,TRBJ1-1,-,TRBV19,TGTGCCAGTAGTATAGGTTCCTTTGACGGGACGAACACTGAAGCTTTCTTT,CASSIGSFDGTNTEAFF
TRBD1,TRBJ1-2,-,TRBV7-2,TGTGCCAGCAGCCCCCAGACAGGGCGGAACTATGGCTACACCTTC,CASSPQTGRNYGYTF
TRBD2,TRBJ2-1,-,TRBV7-6,TGTGCCAGCAGCTGGGGCGGGGGGGCGAATGAGCAGTTCTTC,CASSWGGGANEQFF
-,TRBJ2-2,-,TRBV9,TGTGCCAGCAGCGTCTCGTCGACGAAGACTAACACCGGGGAGCTGTTTTTT,CASSVSSTKTNTGELFF
TRBD2,TRBJ2-3,once,TRBV6-6,TGTGCCAGCAGTTGGGCTAGCGGGGCCAGCACAGATACGCAGTATTTT,CASSWASGASTDTQYF
-,TRBJ1-1,-,TRBV18,TGTGCCAGCTCAGAGGGTTTAGACACTGAAGCTTTCTTT,CASSEGLDTEAFF
-,TRBJ1-1,-,TRBV11-2,TGTGCCAGCAGCTTAGTATTGAAGGTCTCCCGGGCTGAAGCTTTCTTT,CASSLVLKVSRAEAFF
TRBD1,TRBJ1-2,-,TRBV4-1,TGCGCCAGCAGCCAACTGGACAGGCTAGCCTATGGCTACACCTTC,CASSQLDRLAYGYTF
-,TRBJ2-5,-,TRBV10-3,TGTGCCATCAGTGAGCCGCCGAGGGAGACCCAGTACTTC,CAISEPPRETQYF
-,TRBJ2-7,-,TRBV4-3,TGCGCCAGCAGCCGACAGGTCAACTACGAGCAGTACTTC,CASSRQVNYEQYF
TRBD1,TRBJ2-3,-,TRBV6-5,TGTGCCAGCAGTCAGGGACAGGGATTCACAGATACGCAGTATTTT,CASSQGQGFTDTQYF
-,TRBJ2-1,-,TRBV5-1,TGCGCCAGCAGCTTGGATACGGGGCGGAACCACAATGAGCAGTTCTTC,CASSLDTGRNHNEQFF
-,TRBJ2-3,few,TRBV10-3,TGTGCCATCAGTGAGTCTACAGGAGGCCCCACAGATACGCAGTATTTT,CAISESTGGPTDTQYF
-,TRBJ2-7,-,TRBV5-4,TGTGCCAGCAGCGGCGGGACAGCCTACGAGCAGTACTTC,CASSGGTAYEQYF
-,TRBJ1-1,-,TRBV5-5,TGTGCCAGCAGCTTAACGACAGTTAACACTGAAGCTTTCTTT,CASSLTTVNTEAFF